What follows are 17 T cell receptor beta chains derived from one specimen sequenced in a study of cytomegalovirus exposure and HLA in healthy donors. The primer mix had 60 Vbeta and 13 Jbeta primers. Data came from immunoSEQ multiplex PCR; TCRdb stores just in-frame clones and leaves some out. Of about 120,000 clones in the sample, 75% are singletons; the top ten hold just under 3%. The specimen was PBMCs. The source is a woman in her thirties or forties in good health and CMV-seropositive.

The rearrangement links TRBV9 to TRBJ1-2; a possible D gene is TRBD1 (5 bases). V dropped 4 bases and J dropped 2 bases, with 18 bases sitting between them. CDR3 size: 16 residues. CDR1 is SGDLS and CDR2 is YYNGEE in the germline V gene. CDR3: CASSLRVDTPNYGYTF. The CDR3, as DNA: TGTGCCAGCAGCCTCCGTGTGGACACCCCCAACTATGGCTACACCTTC.

This rearrangement joins TRBV18 to TRBJ1-3; 7 bases are a match to TRBD1. The V gene end was trimmed by 2 bases and the J gene end by 4 bases; junction bases not matched to a gene: 14. This CDR3 has 18 amino acids. Per germline, CDR1 KGHSH and CDR2 LQKENI. CDR3 region: CASSPRGTEEIPGNTIYF. The CDR3 region has the DNA TGTGCCAGCTCACCAAGAGGGACAGAAGAGATTCCGGGAAACACCATATATTTT.

This clone occurred once. This chain connects TRBV25-1 to TRBJ1-2; 8 positions match TRBD1. The J segment lost 4 bases and the V segment lost 3 bases, leaving 7 bases of the junction unmatched. The CDR3 length is 15 residues. Germline V gives CDR1 MGHDK, CDR2 SYGVNS. The CDR3 bases are TGTGCCAGCAGTGATGCTTGGACAGGGCTCTATGGCTACACCTTC. This sequence encodes CASSDAWTGLYGYTF.

This clone showed up just once. This chain uses TRBV30 with TRBJ1-1; no definite D call. The CDR3 has 11 residues. Per the germline V gene, CDR1 is GTSNPN and CDR2 is SVGIG (reference sequence). The V gene lost 2 bases and the J gene lost 10 bases, with 11 bases spanning the gap. The CDR3 spells CAWSFRNRAFF. DNA of the CDR3: TGTGCCTGGAGTTTCAGAAATCGAGCTTTCTTT.

This clone was counted a single time. The chain uses TRBV18 and TRBJ2-7; the D gene is possibly TRBD2 (6 bases). Germline lookup yields CDR1 KGHSH and CDR2 LQKENI. The CDR3 consists of 14 residues. Deletions cut 2 bases from V and 2 bases from J, with 10 bases between. In nucleotides, the CDR3 is TGTGCCAGCTCACCAACGCGGGGTGCCTACGAGCAGTACTTC. Translating gives CASSPTRGAYEQYF.

The chain has TRBV28 and TRBJ2-7, with D hard to call. Trimming cost V 4 bases and J 0 bases, with 4 bases left between them. This CDR3 has 12 amino acids. Per germline, CDR1 MDHEN and CDR2 SYDVKM. The CDR3 reads CASSSGSYEQYF. CDR3 DNA sequence: TGTGCCAGCAGTTCCGGCTCCTACGAGCAGTACTTC.

The count of this clone is one. The gene calls are TRBV7-8 and TRBJ1-5, with unresolved D. Germline V gene lookup returns CDR1 SGHVS and CDR2 FQNEAQ. The CDR3 is made up of 12 amino acids. V was trimmed by 3 bases and J by 7 bases, leaving 7 bases between them. This CDR3 reads CASSLLEQPQHF. The DNA for the CDR3 is TGTGCCAGCAGCTTGTTGGAGCAGCCCCAGCATTTT.

V usage is TRBV2 and J usage is TRBJ2-5, with D possibly TRBD2 on 7 matching bases. CDR3 length: 15 residues. Trimming took off 7 bases at V and 1 base at J, with 16 bases between the two ends. Germline CDR1 and CDR2: SNHLY and FYNNEI. CDR3 residues: CASTKGGGAQETQYF. DNA for the CDR3: TGTGCCAGCACTAAAGGGGGGGGCGCCCAAGAGACCCAGTACTTC.

This sequence joins TRBV7-2 and TRBJ2-5, with D perhaps TRBD2 (6 bases). Between the trimmed V and J ends, which lost 5 bases and 5 bases, there was a span of 12 bases. In germline, CDR1 is SGHTA, CDR2 FQGNSA. The CDR3 totals 13 residues. CDR3 coding DNA: TGTGCCAGCAGCACCGGGAGATTTGAGACCCAGTACTTC. Amino acid sequence: CASSTGRFETQYF.

The genes are TRBV19 and TRBJ1-5; D gene uncertain. The CDR3 length is 13 residues. CDR1 and CDR2 from the germline V gene are LNHDA and SQIVND (reference sequence). The ends were cut back, 6 bases at V and 4 bases at J, with 10 bases in the middle. CDR3 region: CASSPTPNQPQHF. The CDR3 DNA reads as TGTGCCAGTAGCCCGACACCAAATCAGCCCCAGCATTTT.

The chain links TRBV6-5 to TRBJ2-2; the match to TRBD1 covers 9 bases. Germline V gene sequence: CDR1 MNHEY, CDR2 SVGAGI. J lost 1 base, V lost 5 bases, and 2 bases had no gene match. This CDR3 has 15 amino acids. Here the CDR3 reads CASSTGGLNTGELFF. DNA for the CDR3: TGTGCCAGCAGTACAGGGGGCTTGAACACCGGGGAGCTGTTTTTT.

The chain couples TRBV4-3 to TRBJ1-5; no firm D call. In germline, CDR1 is LGHNA, CDR2 YSLEER. V was shortened by 0 bases and J by 8 bases, with 14 bases between the two germline ends. The CDR3 totals 15 residues. CDR3 sequence: CASSQDGAEWEPQHF. The CDR3, as DNA: TGCGCCAGCAGCCAAGATGGAGCAGAATGGGAGCCCCAGCATTTT.

The chain has TRBV19 and TRBJ2-1; 10 nucleotides agree with TRBD2. V was pared by 0 bases and J by 2 bases, with 4 bases of the junction left unmatched. The CDR3 consists of 17 residues. The V gene's germline CDR1 is LNHDA and CDR2 SQIVND (reference sequence). CDR3 coding DNA: TGTGCCAGTAGTATAGACTCAGCGGGAGGGCCCTACAATGAGCAGTTCTTC. It specifies CASSIDSAGGPYNEQFF. The entire variable domain, with the rest obtained from reference TRBV19 and TRBJ2-1, is as follows: DGGITQSPKYLFRKEGQNVTLSCEQNLNHDAMYWYRQDPGQGLRLIYYSQIVNDFQKGDIAEGYSVSREKKESFPLTVTSAQKNPTAFYLCASSIDSAGGPYNEQFFGPGTRLTVL.

The chain recombines TRBV18 with TRBJ1-1; the D is unclear. CDR1 KGHSH and CDR2 LQKENI come from the germline V gene. The V and J ends lost 2 bases and 1 base respectively, with 8 bases between them. The CDR3 length is 14 residues. This CDR3 is CASSPTAGNTEAFF. The CDR3 region has the DNA TGTGCCAGCTCACCAACGGCAGGGAACACTGAAGCTTTCTTT.

The chain uses TRBV7-9 and TRBJ1-3; D remains unclear. The CDR3 covers 13 residues. Trimming left V 1 base short and J 4 bases short, with 5 bases between. Germline CDR1 is SEHNR and CDR2 is FQNEAQ (reference sequence). This CDR3 is CASSLETGNTIYF. In DNA form, the CDR3 reads TGTGCCAGCAGCTTAGAAACAGGAAACACCATATATTTT.

The chain uses TRBV13 and TRBJ2-1; 10 bases align to TRBD1. V gave up 4 bases and J gave up 5 bases; unmatched junction bases: 2. CDR3 length: 14 amino acids. Germline values: CDR1 PRHDT, CDR2 FYEKMQ (reference sequence). The DNA for the CDR3 is TGTGCCAGCAGCTACGGGACAGGGGACAATGAGCAGTTCTTC. It specifies CASSYGTGDNEQFF.

This chain uses TRBV4-3 with TRBJ2-7; 9 nucleotides align to TRBD1. Germline V lookup: CDR1 LGHNA, CDR2 YSLEER. CDR3 size: 14 residues. The trim removed 4 bases at V and 3 bases at J, leaving 4 bases unmatched. CDR3 bases: TGCGCCAGCAGCCCTAAGGACAGGGGCTACGAGCAGTACTTC. It is translated as CASSPKDRGYEQYF.